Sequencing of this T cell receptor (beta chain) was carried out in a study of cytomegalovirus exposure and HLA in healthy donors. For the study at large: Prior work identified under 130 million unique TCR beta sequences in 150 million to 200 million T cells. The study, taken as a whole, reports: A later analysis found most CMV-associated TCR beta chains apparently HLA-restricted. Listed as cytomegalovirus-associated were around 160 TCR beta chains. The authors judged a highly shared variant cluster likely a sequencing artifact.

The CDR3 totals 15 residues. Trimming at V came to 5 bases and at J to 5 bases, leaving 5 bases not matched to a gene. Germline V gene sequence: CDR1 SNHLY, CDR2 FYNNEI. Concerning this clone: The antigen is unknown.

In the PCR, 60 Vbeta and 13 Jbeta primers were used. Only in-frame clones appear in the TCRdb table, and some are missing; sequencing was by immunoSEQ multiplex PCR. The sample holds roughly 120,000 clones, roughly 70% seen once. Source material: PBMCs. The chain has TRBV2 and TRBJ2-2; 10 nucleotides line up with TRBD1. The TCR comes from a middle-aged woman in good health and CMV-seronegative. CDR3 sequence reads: CASSPGQGGTGELFF. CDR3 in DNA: TGTGCCAGCAGTCCCGGACAGGGGGGGACCGGGGAGCTGTTTTTT.